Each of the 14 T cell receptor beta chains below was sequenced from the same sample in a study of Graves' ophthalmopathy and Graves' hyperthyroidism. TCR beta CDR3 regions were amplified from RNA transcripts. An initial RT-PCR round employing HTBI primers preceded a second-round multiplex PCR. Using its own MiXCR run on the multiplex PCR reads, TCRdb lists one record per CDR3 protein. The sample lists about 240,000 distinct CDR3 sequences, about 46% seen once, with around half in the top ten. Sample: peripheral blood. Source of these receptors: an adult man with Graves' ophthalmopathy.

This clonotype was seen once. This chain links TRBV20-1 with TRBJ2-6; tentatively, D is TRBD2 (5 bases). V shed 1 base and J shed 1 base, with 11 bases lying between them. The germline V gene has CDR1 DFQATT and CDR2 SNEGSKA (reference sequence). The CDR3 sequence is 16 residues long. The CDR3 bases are TGCAGTGCTAGAGTATCGAGGACTTCTGGGGCCAACGTCCTGACTTTC. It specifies CSARVSRTSGANVLTF.

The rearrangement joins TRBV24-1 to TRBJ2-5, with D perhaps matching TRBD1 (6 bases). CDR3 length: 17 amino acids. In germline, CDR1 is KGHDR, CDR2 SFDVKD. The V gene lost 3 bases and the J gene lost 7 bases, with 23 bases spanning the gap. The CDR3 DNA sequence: TGTGCCACCAGTGATCCCGCCTCAGGGGAATGGCTTGGGACCCAGTACTTC. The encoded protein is CATSDPASGEWLGTQYF.

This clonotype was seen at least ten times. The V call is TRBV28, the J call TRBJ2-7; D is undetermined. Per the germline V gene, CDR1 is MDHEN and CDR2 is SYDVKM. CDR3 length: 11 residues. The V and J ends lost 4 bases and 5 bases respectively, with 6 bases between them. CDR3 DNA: TGTGCCAGCAGTTCGACTCACGAGCAGTACTTC. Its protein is CASSSTHEQYF. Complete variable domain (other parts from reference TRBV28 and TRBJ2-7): DVKVTQSSRYLVKRTGEKVFLECVQDMDHENMFWYRQDPGLGLRLIYFSYDVKMKEKGDIPEGYSVSREKKERFSLILESASTNQTSMYLCASSSTHEQYFGPGTRLTVT.

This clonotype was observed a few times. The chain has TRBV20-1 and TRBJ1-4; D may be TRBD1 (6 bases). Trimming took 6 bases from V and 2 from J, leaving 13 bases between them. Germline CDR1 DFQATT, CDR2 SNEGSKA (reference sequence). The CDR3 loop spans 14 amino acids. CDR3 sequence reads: CSATGGATNEKLFF. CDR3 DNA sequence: TGCAGTGCCACGGGGGGCGCGACTAATGAAAAACTGTTTTTT.

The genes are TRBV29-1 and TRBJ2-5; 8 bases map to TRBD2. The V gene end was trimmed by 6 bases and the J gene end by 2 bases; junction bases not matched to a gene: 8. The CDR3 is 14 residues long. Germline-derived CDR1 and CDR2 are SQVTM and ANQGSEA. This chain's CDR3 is CSVPGGGGQETQYF. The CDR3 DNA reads TGCAGCGTACCCGGGGGGGGGGGACAAGAGACCCAGTACTTC. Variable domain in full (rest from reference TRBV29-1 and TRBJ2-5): SAVISQKPSRDICQRGTSLTIQCQVDSQVTMMFWYRQQPGQSLTLIATANQGSEATYESGFVIDKFPISRPNLTFSTLTVSNMSPEDSSIYLCSVPGGGGQETQYFGPGTRLLVL.

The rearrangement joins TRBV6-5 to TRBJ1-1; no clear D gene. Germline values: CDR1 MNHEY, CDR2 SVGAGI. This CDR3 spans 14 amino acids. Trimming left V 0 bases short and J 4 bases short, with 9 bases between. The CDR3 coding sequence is TGTGCCAGCAGTTACTCGGTTAGGGCCACTGAAGCTTTCTTT. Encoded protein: CASSYSVRATEAFF.

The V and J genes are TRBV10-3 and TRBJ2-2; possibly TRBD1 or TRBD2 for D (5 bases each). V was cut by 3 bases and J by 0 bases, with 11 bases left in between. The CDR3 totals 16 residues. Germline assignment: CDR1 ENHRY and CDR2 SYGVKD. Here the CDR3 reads CAISDPGTTNTGELFF. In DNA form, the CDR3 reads TGTGCCATCAGTGATCCCGGGACCACGAACACCGGGGAGCTGTTTTTT.

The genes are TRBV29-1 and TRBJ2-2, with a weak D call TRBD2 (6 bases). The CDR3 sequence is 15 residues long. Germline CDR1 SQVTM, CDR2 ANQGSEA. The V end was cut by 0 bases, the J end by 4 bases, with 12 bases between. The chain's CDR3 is CSVEDGGSPTGELFF. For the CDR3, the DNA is TGCAGCGTTGAAGATGGAGGGTCCCCCACCGGGGAGCTGTTTTTT.

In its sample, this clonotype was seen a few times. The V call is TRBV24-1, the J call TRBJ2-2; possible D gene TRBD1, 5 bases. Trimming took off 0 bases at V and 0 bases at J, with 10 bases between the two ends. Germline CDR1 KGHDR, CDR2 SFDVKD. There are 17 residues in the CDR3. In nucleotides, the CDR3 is TGTGCCACCAGTGATTTGGGGCAGGGAACGAACACCGGGGAGCTGTTTTTT. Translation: CATSDLGQGTNTGELFF.

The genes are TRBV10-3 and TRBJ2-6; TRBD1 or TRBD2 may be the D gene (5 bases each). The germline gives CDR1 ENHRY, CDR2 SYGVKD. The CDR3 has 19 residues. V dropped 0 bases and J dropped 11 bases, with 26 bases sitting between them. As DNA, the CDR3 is TGTGCCATCAGTGAGTCGTTGGGGGTTTTGGCTGGGACCAGGGACGTCCTGACTTTC. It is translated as CAISESLGVLAGTRDVLTF.

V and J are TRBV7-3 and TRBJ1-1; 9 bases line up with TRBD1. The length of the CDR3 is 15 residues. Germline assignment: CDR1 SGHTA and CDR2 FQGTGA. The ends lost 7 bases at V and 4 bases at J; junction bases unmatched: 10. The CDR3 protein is CASNPGGQGTTEAFF. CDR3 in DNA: TGTGCCAGCAACCCAGGTGGACAGGGGACCACTGAAGCTTTCTTT.

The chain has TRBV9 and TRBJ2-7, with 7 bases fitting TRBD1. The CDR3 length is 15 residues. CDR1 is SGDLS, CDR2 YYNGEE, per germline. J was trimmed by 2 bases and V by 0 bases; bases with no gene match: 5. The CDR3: CASSVVQGKTYEQYF. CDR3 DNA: TGTGCCAGCAGCGTAGTACAGGGGAAGACCTACGAGCAGTACTTC.

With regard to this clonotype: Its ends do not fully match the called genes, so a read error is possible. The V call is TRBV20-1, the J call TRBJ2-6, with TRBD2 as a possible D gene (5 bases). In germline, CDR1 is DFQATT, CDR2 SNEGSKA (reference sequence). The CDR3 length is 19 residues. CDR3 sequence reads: CSASSPAADGLSRANVLTF. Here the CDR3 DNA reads TGCAGTGCCAGCAGCCCCGCGGCGGACGGACTCTCTAGGGCCAACGTCCTGACTTTC.

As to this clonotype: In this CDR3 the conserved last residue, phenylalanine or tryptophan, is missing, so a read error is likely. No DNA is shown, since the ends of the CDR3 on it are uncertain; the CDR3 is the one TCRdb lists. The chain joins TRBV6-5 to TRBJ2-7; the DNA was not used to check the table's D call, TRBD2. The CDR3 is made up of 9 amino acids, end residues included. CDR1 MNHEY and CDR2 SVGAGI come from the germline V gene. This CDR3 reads CARPAWAGG.